This T cell receptor (beta chain) was obtained from a study of Graves' ophthalmopathy and Graves' hyperthyroidism. Overall study results and limits: Using 13 signatures, a model distinguished ophthalmopathy from stable hyperthyroidism, reaching about 89% sensitivity and 81.08% specificity. Also, most clonotypes expanded in the thyroid above 0.001 frequency appeared in blood.

Amplification targeted the TCR beta CDR3 regions, with RNA transcripts as the source material. RT-PCR with HTBI primers came first, then second-round multiplex PCR. TCRdb reanalysed the multiplex PCR reads using MiXCR and keeps one entry per CDR3 protein. The sample lists 200,000 to 300,000 distinct CDR3 sequences; around 50% were seen once. Germline CDR1 is WSHSY and CDR2 is SAAADI. The V segment lost 6 bases and the J segment 8 bases; nucleotides outside the gene matches: 5. CDR3 size: 13 residues. This clonotype appeared many times. Its antigen is currently unknown. Sequenced sample: peripheral blood. The rearrangement uses TRBV10-2 and TRBJ2-2; TRBD1 matches 8 bases. The sequence derives from an adult man with Graves' ophthalmopathy. The CDR3 bases are TGCGCCAGCAGAGGGGACAGGTCAGGGGAGCTGTTTTTT. It translates to CASRGDRSGELFF.